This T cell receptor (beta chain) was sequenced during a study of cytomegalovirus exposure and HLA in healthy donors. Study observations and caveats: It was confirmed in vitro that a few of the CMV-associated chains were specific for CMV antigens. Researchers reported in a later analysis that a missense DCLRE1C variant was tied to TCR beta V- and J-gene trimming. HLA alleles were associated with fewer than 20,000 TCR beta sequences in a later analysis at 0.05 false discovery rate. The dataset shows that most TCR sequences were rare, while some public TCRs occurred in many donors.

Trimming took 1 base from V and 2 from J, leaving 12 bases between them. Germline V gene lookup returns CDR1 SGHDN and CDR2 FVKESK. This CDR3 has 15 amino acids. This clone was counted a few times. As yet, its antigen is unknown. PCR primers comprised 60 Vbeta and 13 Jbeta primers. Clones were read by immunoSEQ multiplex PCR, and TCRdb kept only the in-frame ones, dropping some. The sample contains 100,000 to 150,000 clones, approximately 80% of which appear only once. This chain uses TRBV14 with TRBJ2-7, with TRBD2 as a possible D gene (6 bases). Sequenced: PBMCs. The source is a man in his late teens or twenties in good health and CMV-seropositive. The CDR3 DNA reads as TGTGCCAGCAGCCAAGTTGGGCGGGGACCCTACGAGCAGTACTTC. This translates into CASSQVGRGPYEQYF.